The 11 T cell receptor beta chains below all came from one sample that was sequenced in a study of blood T cells in healthy people across ages. A second PCR, run for about 7 to 12 cycles, used a sample-barcoded 5' primer plus a J-beta primer mix. TCRdb independently ran MiXCR on the 5' RACE reads; one entry per CDR3 protein. This table has some 1.7 million distinct CDR3 sequences, roughly 28% appearing once. The specimen was blood. The receptors come from a young woman in good health.

In regard to this clonotype: A much larger clone lies one base from this, so it may be a read error. The chain joins TRBV18 to TRBJ2-7; D possibly corresponds to TRBD1 (6 bases). Germline V gene sequence: CDR1 KGHSH, CDR2 LQKENI. The length of the CDR3 is 15 residues. In nucleotides, the CDR3 is TGTGCCAGCTCACCAAGTGCCACAGGGACCTACGAGCGGTACTTC. Protein sequence: CASSPSATGTYERYF.

The J gene is TRBJ2-1, the V gene TRBV9; the D gene is possibly TRBD1 (6 bases). Trimming cost V 2 bases and J 10 bases, with 13 bases left between them. Looked up from germline, CDR1 is SGDLS and CDR2 is YYNGEE. The CDR3 spans 13 residues. The DNA of the CDR3 is TGTGCCAGCAGCGTCCGACAGGTTGAAGAGCAGTTCTTC. Protein: CASSVRQVEEQFF.

The chain combines TRBV20-1 with TRBJ2-7; TRBD2 matches 9 bases. The CDR3 extends over 15 amino acids. From germline, CDR1 is DFQATT and CDR2 SNEGSKA (reference sequence). V lost 5 bases and J lost 3; bases outside the gene matches: 11. The CDR3 nucleotides read TGCAGTGCTGCGGCAGCTAGCGGGATCAACTACGAGCAGTACTTC. This gives the protein CSAAAASGINYEQYF.

The chain recombines TRBV10-2 with TRBJ1-4; D not certain. CDR1 is WSHSY and CDR2 is SAAADI in the germline V gene. With 1 base removed from V and 7 bases from J, the gap between germline ends came to 13 bases. CDR3 length: 15 amino acids. The CDR3: CASSEWAGRSEKLFF. As DNA, the CDR3 is TGCGCCAGCAGTGAGTGGGCGGGGAGGAGTGAAAAACTGTTTTTT.

This clonotype was detected ten times or more. This chain uses TRBV29-1 with TRBJ1-1, with D possibly TRBD1 on 6 matching bases. Between the trimmed V and J ends, which lost 8 bases and 5 bases, there was a span of 18 bases. Germline loops: CDR1 SQVTM, CDR2 ANQGSEA. The CDR3 is 13 amino acids. CDR3 coding DNA: TGCAGCTCTTCCCCGGGACAAAATACTGAAGCTTTCTTT. Translation gives CSSSPGQNTEAFF. The full variable domain, in which reference TRBV29-1 and TRBJ1-1 provide the parts outside the CDR3, is SAVISQKPSRDICQRGTSLTIQCQVDSQVTMMFWYRQQPGQSLTLIATANQGSEATYESGFVIDKFPISRPNLTFSTLTVSNMSPEDSSIYLCSSSPGQNTEAFFGQGTRLTVV.

This clonotype was counted only a few times. The chain has TRBV10-2 and TRBJ2-1; D remains ambiguous. V was cut by 6 bases and J by 7 bases, with 7 bases left in between. This CDR3 comprises 11 residues. From germline, CDR1 is WSHSY and CDR2 SAAADI. CDR3 DNA sequence: TGCGCCAGCAGGGAGAGAAATGAGCAGTTCTTC. Translated: CASRERNEQFF.

This clonotype occurred a few times. The chain joins TRBV5-1 to TRBJ2-7; 8 bases line up with TRBD2. Germline lookup yields CDR1 SGHRS and CDR2 YFSETQ. The length of the CDR3 is 14 residues. V lost 5 bases and J lost 6; bases outside the gene matches: 10. CDR3 sequence reads: CASSDTSGPAEQYF. The CDR3 region has the DNA TGCGCCAGCAGTGACACTAGCGGTCCCGCCGAGCAGTACTTC. The whole variable domain, filled in from reference TRBV5-1 and TRBJ2-7, reads KAGVTQTPRYLIKTRGQQVTLSCSPISGHRSVSWYQQTPGQGLQFLFEYFSETQRNKGNFPGRFSGRQFSNSRSEMNVSTLELGDSALYLCASSDTSGPAEQYFGPGTRLTVT.

Worth noting for this clonotype: One base away lies a much larger clone, so this may be a sequencing read error. The V call is TRBV20-1, the J call TRBJ1-4; D uncertain. The germline CDR1 and CDR2 sequences are DFQATT and SNEGSKA (reference sequence). This CDR3 is 12 amino acids long. The CDR3 DNA sequence: TGCAGTGCTCGCCGGATTAATGAAAAACGGTTTTTT. Translated, it gives CSARRINEKRFF.

Comment on this clonotype: At one boundary the junction diverges from the germline segment, which might be a read error. The rearrangement joins TRBV6-2 or TRBV6-3 to TRBJ2-5, with D unresolved. The CDR3 runs 14 residues. The germline gives CDR1 MNHEY, CDR2 SVGEGT. The CDR3 reads CAGSYRTRINEQYF. The CDR3 DNA reads TGTGCCGGCAGTTATAGGACCCGTATCAATGAGCAGTACTTC.

In regard to this clonotype: A much bigger clone sits one base away, suggesting this may be a read error. The genes are TRBV7-2 and TRBJ2-1, with a weak D call TRBD1 (5 bases). Trimming removed 9 bases at V and 13 bases at J, with 25 bases between. CDR1 is SGHTA and CDR2 is FQGNSA in the germline V gene. The CDR3 totals 14 residues. The CDR3 DNA sequence: TGTGCCAGTACGACAGTCCGTTCCGTGAAGACCCAGTTCTTC. This encodes CASTTVRSVKTQFF.

This clonotype was seen only a few times. This chain connects TRBV15 to TRBJ2-1, with D possibly being TRBD2 (5 bases). With 5 bases removed from V and 9 bases from J, the gap between germline ends came to 17 bases. Germline assignment: CDR1 LNHNV and CDR2 YYDKDF (reference sequence). This CDR3 comprises 14 residues. The CDR3 sequence: CATSPPQGRGEQFF. CDR3 coding DNA: TGTGCCACCAGCCCCCCACAAGGTCGGGGTGAGCAGTTCTTC.